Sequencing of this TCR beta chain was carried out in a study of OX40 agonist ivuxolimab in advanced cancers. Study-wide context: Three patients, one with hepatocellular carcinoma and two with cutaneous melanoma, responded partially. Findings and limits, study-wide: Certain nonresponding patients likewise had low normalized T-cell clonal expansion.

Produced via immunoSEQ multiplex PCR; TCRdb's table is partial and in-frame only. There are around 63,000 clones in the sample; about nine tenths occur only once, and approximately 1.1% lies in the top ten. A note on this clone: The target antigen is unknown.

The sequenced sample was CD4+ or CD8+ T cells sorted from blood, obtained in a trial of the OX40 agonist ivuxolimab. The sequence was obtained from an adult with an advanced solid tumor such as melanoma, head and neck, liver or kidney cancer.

CDR3 protein: CASSLSRGLSSYEQYF. In DNA form, the CDR3 reads TGTGCCAGCAGCTTAAGCAGGGGGCTATCGTCCTACGAGCAGTACTTC. This chain joins TRBV7-8 and TRBJ2-7, with 8 positions matching TRBD1. The V gene's germline CDR1 is SGHVS and CDR2 FQNEAQ. The V and J ends lost 2 bases and 1 base, in that order; junction bases with no gene match: 7. This CDR3 has 16 amino acids.